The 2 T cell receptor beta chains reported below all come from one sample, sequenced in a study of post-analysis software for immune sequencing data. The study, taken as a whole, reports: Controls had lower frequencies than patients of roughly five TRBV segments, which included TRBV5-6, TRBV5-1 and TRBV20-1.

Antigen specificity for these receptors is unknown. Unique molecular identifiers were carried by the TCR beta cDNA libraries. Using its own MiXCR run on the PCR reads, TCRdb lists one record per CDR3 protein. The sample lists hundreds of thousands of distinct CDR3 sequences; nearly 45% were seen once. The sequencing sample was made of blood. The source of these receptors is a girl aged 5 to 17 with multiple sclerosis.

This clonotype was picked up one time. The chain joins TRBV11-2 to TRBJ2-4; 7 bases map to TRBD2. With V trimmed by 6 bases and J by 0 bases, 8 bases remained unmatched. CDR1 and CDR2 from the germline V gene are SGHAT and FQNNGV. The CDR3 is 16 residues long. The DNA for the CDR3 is TGTGCCAGCAGTCCGGGTAGCGGGTTAGCCAAAAACATTCAGTACTTC. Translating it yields CASSPGSGLAKNIQYF.

The DNA of the CDR3 is TGTGCCAGCAGTGAAGAAGGAACTAGCGAGATTACTACCGGGGAGCTGTTTTTT. Protein product: CASSEEGTSEITTGELFF. The chain joins TRBV2 to TRBJ2-2; 7 bases map to TRBD2. V lost 1 base and J lost 5; bases outside the gene matches: 13. The CDR3 sequence is 18 residues long. Per the germline V gene, CDR1 is SNHLY and CDR2 is FYNNEI.